These 30 T cell receptor beta chains were sequenced from one sample in a study of identical twins. TCRdb re-called the 5' RACE reads with MiXCR, one entry per CDR3 protein. Of fewer than 250,000 distinct CDR3 sequences in the sample, roughly 15% are singletons; the top ten hold 40%. The same data also contributed to another study, on T cells expressing NK-cell markers.

Sequencing was performed on CD8+ T cells sorted from blood. The receptors stem from a woman aged 18-30 years in good health.

This clonotype was recorded a few times. The V and J genes are TRBV7-6 and TRBJ2-7; tentatively, D is TRBD1 (5 bases). This CDR3 is 14 amino acids long. Germline V gene data show CDR1 as SGHVS and CDR2 as FNYEAQ. V was shortened by 1 base and J by 6 bases, with 13 bases between the two germline ends. CDR3 region: CASSLGQGSFEQYF. DNA for the CDR3: TGTGCCAGCAGCTTAGGCCAGGGAAGCTTCGAGCAGTACTTC.

The V call is TRBV7-9, the J call TRBJ2-5; D is undetermined. Germline V gene sequence: CDR1 SEHNR, CDR2 FQNEAQ (reference sequence). CDR3 length equals 17 residues. V was clipped by 3 bases and J by 2 bases, with 19 bases between them. This CDR3 is CASSLFPLTWAQETQYF. Here the CDR3 DNA reads TGTGCCAGCAGCTTGTTTCCGCTGACTTGGGCACAAGAGACCCAGTACTTC.

The chain combines TRBV7-9 with TRBJ2-1, with 11 bases fitting TRBD2. J was trimmed by 4 bases and V by 5 bases; bases with no gene match: 7. The CDR3 has 16 amino acids. Germline CDR1 is SEHNR and CDR2 is FQNEAQ (reference sequence). The CDR3 DNA reads TGTGCCAGCAGCCAGGGACTAGCGGTAATTTACAATGAGCAGTTCTTC. Residues: CASSQGLAVIYNEQFF.

In its sample, this clonotype was seen many times. V is TRBV7-9 and J is TRBJ2-7; unclear D gene. There are 12 residues in the CDR3. In germline, CDR1 is SEHNR, CDR2 FQNEAQ (reference sequence). V was cut by 1 base and J by 4 bases, with 5 bases left in between. This chain's CDR3 is CASSLGVYEQYF. CDR3 in DNA: TGTGCCAGCAGCTTAGGGGTTTACGAGCAGTACTTC.

This clonotype was counted ten times or more. The chain couples TRBV7-9 to TRBJ1-2; no clear D gene. Germline V CDR1 and CDR2: SEHNR, FQNEAQ (reference sequence). The CDR3 runs 9 residues. In DNA, the CDR3 is TGTACACTCACCCCGGGCTACACCTTC. It yields the protein CTLTPGYTF.

This clonotype came up a few times. CDR3 amino acids: CASSLQGPVFGYTF. The CDR3 DNA reads as TGTGCCAGCAGCTTACAGGGCCCGGTATTTGGCTACACCTTC. The chain couples TRBV7-9 to TRBJ1-2, with D tentatively TRBD1 (5 bases). The CDR3 has 14 residues. The V gene's germline CDR1 is SEHNR and CDR2 FQNEAQ (reference sequence). The V gene lost 2 bases and the J gene lost 7 bases, with 14 bases spanning the gap.

This clonotype was counted between two and nine times. The rearrangement joins TRBV12-3 or TRBV12-4 to TRBJ2-2; D may be TRBD1 (6 bases). Trimming took 7 bases from V and 3 from J, leaving 30 bases between them. The CDR3 is 20 amino acids. The CDR3 DNA sequence: TGTGCCAGCACCCAAATAGAGGGGGAGAAGATTAGCGAGGACACCGGGGAGCTGTTTTTT. It specifies CASTQIEGEKISEDTGELFF.

The genes are TRBV9 and TRBJ2-2; D is perhaps TRBD1 (6 bases). Trimming cost V 7 bases and J 4 bases, with 11 bases left between them. The CDR3 is 13 residues long. The germline CDR1 and CDR2 sequences are SGDLS and YYNGEE. The CDR3 region has the DNA TGTGCCAGCCCGGACAGACGCACCGGGGAGCTGTTTTTT. Protein sequence: CASPDRRTGELFF.

This clonotype was counted only a few times. The chain links TRBV6-5 to TRBJ2-5, with a weak D call TRBD2 (7 bases). The germline V and J ends were trimmed by 1 base and 2 bases, with 11 bases remaining between them. The CDR3 has 15 amino acids. In germline, CDR1 is MNHEY, CDR2 SVGAGI. This CDR3 reads CASSYWAGAQETQYF. As DNA, the CDR3 is TGTGCCAGCAGTTACTGGGCGGGGGCTCAAGAGACCCAGTACTTC.

There are a few counts of this clonotype. This chain connects TRBV20-1 to TRBJ1-1; 7 bases map to TRBD1. Germline CDR1 reads DFQATT; CDR2 reads SNEGSKA (reference sequence). J gave up 0 bases and V 7 bases, and 14 bases lay outside the gene matches. This CDR3 is built from 16 residues. CDR3 loop: CSGGTALTYMNTEAFF. The CDR3 DNA sequence: TGCAGTGGGGGGACAGCCCTCACATACATGAACACTGAAGCTTTCTTT.

J is TRBJ2-7 and V is TRBV7-6; 7 bases match TRBD1. The trim removed 2 bases at V and 2 bases at J, leaving 6 bases unmatched. In germline, CDR1 is SGHVS, CDR2 FNYEAQ. This CDR3 has 15 amino acids. CDR3 sequence (DNA): TGTGCCAGCAGCTTAAGAGGGACAGCACCCTACGAGCAGTACTTC. Protein: CASSLRGTAPYEQYF.

This clonotype was seen only a few times. V is TRBV5-5 and J is TRBJ2-5; 7 bases match TRBD2. With V trimmed by 0 bases and J by 5 bases, 7 bases remained unmatched. Germline values: CDR1 SGHKS, CDR2 YYEKEE (reference sequence). This CDR3 region has 15 residues. The CDR3 DNA reads TGTGCCAGCAGCTTGGGGGGCGGGAGAAGTGAGACCCAGTACTTC. Amino acids: CASSLGGGRSETQYF.

The rearrangement joins TRBV19 to TRBJ2-2; D unclear. This CDR3 has 13 amino acids. With 3 bases removed from V and 4 bases from J, the gap between germline ends came to 6 bases. Germline CDR1 reads LNHDA; CDR2 reads SQIVND (reference sequence). The CDR3 region is CASSILLTGELFF. DNA for the CDR3: TGTGCCAGTAGTATCCTCCTCACCGGGGAGCTGTTTTTT. The full variable domain, with the rest looked up from reference TRBV19 and TRBJ2-2, is DGGITQSPKYLFRKEGQNVTLSCEQNLNHDAMYWYRQDPGQGLRLIYYSQIVNDFQKGDIAEGYSVSREKKESFPLTVTSAQKNPTAFYLCASSILLTGELFFGEGSRLTVL.

This clonotype was seen more than once but under ten times. The chain carries TRBV14 and TRBJ2-7, with 8 bases aligning to TRBD2. This CDR3 is 15 amino acids long. From germline, CDR1 is SGHDN and CDR2 FVKESK. V shed 0 bases and J 7 bases; nucleotides not matched to a gene: 8. CDR3 residues: CASSQDASGRQEQYF. The CDR3, as DNA: TGTGCCAGCAGCCAAGACGCCAGCGGGAGACAGGAGCAGTACTTC.

V and J are TRBV20-1 and TRBJ2-5; D might be TRBD2 (5 bases). Germline CDR1 is DFQATT and CDR2 is SNEGSKA (reference sequence). CDR3 length equals 16 residues. The germline V and J ends were trimmed by 0 bases and 2 bases, with 16 bases remaining between them. In DNA form, the CDR3 reads TGCAGTGCTAGAGATCCTCTTCTAGCACTACAAGAGACCCAGTACTTC. Translated: CSARDPLLALQETQYF.

The chain combines TRBV5-5 with TRBJ2-1; D gene uncertain. The CDR3 covers 12 residues. The V end lost 4 bases, the J end lost 8 bases, and 10 bases lay between the germline ends. Germline V CDR1 and CDR2: SGHKS, YYEKEE (reference sequence). The CDR3 DNA reads TGTGCCAGCAGCCCGTACGGCCATGAGCAGTTCTTC. Its translation is CASSPYGHEQFF.

The chain joins TRBV7-6 to TRBJ2-3; 12 nucleotides align to TRBD2. Germline CDR1 is SGHVS and CDR2 is FNYEAQ. With 7 bases clipped from V and 0 bases from J, the junction kept 8 bases outside the gene matches. The CDR3 extends over 17 amino acids. CDR3 amino acids: CASNRLAGDLSTDTQYF. CDR3 DNA sequence: TGTGCCAGCAACCGACTAGCGGGGGACCTTAGCACAGATACGCAGTATTTT.

The chain recombines TRBV5-1 with TRBJ2-1; 13 bases map to TRBD2. From germline, CDR1 is SGHRS and CDR2 YFSETQ. This CDR3 region has 15 residues. V shed 3 bases and J 10 bases; nucleotides not matched to a gene: 7. CDR3 in DNA: TGCGCCAGCAGCTCGCGACTAGCGGGGGGAGACGAGCAGTTCTTC. It specifies CASSSRLAGGDEQFF.

V gene TRBV7-9 combines with J gene TRBJ2-3; 12 bases match TRBD2. Germline V lookup: CDR1 SEHNR, CDR2 FQNEAQ (reference sequence). The length of the CDR3 is 16 residues. The V gene end was trimmed by 6 bases and the J gene end by 4 bases; junction bases not matched to a gene: 8. The CDR3 nucleotides read TGTGCCAGCAGACTGACTAGCGGGAGTTTGGCAGATACGCAGTATTTT. It yields the protein CASRLTSGSLADTQYF. The entire variable domain, with the rest obtained from reference TRBV7-9 and TRBJ2-3, is as follows: DTGVSQNPRHKITKRGQNVTFRCDPISEHNRLYWYRQTLGQGPEFLTYFQNEAQLEKSRLLSDRFSAERPKGSFSTLEIQRTEQGDSAMYLCASRLTSGSLADTQYFGPGTRLTVL.

This chain uses TRBV6-1 with TRBJ2-3; perhaps D is TRBD1 or TRBD2 (5 bases each). CDR1 is MNHNS, CDR2 SASEGT, per germline. The CDR3 sequence is 16 residues long. Trimming removed 6 bases from V and 1 base from J, with 17 bases in between. The CDR3 nucleotides read TGTGCCAGCAGCCCCGGGGCTCGATCTCGCACAGATACGCAGTATTTT. Protein sequence: CASSPGARSRTDTQYF.

The chain employs TRBV6-2 or TRBV6-3 and TRBJ2-7, with a weak D call TRBD2 (6 bases). CDR3 length: 15 residues. Deletions cut 0 bases from V and 3 bases from J, with 12 bases between. Germline CDR1 reads MNHEY; CDR2 reads SVGEGT. The CDR3 loop reads CASSYSVPEGYEQYF. The CDR3 DNA reads TGTGCCAGCAGTTACTCGGTTCCGGAGGGCTACGAGCAGTACTTC.

J is TRBJ2-1 and V is TRBV9; the match to TRBD2 covers 9 bases. The CDR3 totals 12 residues. The trim removed 4 bases at V and 10 bases at J, leaving 3 bases unmatched. CDR1 SGDLS and CDR2 YYNGEE come from the germline V gene. As DNA, the CDR3 is TGTGCCAGCAGCCCCAGCGGGAGGGAGCAGTTCTTC. As protein: CASSPSGREQFF.

The CDR3 is CASSYVQGFDYEQYF. The DNA for the CDR3 is TGTGCCAGCAGTTACGTCCAGGGCTTCGACTACGAGCAGTACTTC. The V and J genes are TRBV6-5 and TRBJ2-7, with a tentative D call TRBD1 (5 bases). V was clipped by 2 bases and J by 3 bases, with 14 bases between them. Germline V gene sequence: CDR1 MNHEY, CDR2 SVGAGI. This CDR3 has 15 amino acids.

This clonotype was counted a few times. The genes are TRBV12-3 or TRBV12-4 and TRBJ2-1; 7 bases are a match to TRBD2. The CDR3 spans 15 residues. Germline trimming cut 1 base from V and 10 bases from J; bases unmatched to any gene: 10. The CDR3 spells CASSLEGGSTGEQFF. The DNA for the CDR3 is TGTGCCAGCAGTTTAGAAGGCGGGAGCACGGGAGAGCAGTTCTTC.

This clonotype has more than one count but fewer than ten. The gene calls are TRBV12-3 or TRBV12-4 and TRBJ1-1; D remains ambiguous. The CDR3 covers 13 residues. V gave up 7 bases and J gave up 0 bases, with 9 bases separating them. The CDR3: CASNMDVNTEAFF. The CDR3, as DNA: TGTGCCAGCAACATGGACGTGAACACTGAAGCTTTCTTT.

The chain employs TRBV12-3 or TRBV12-4 and TRBJ2-5, with a tentative D call TRBD2 (7 bases). This CDR3 region has 14 residues. V was trimmed by 5 bases and J by 7 bases, leaving 17 bases between them. CDR3 nucleotide sequence: TGTGCCAGCAGTGAGACAGGACCGGGAGGGACCCAGTACTTC. Its protein is CASSETGPGGTQYF.

Details on this clonotype: Since no conserved phenylalanine or tryptophan closes the CDR3, a read error is the likely cause. The genes are TRBV5-1 and TRBJ2-7; 7 bases are shared with TRBD1. The CDR3 is 15 residues long. Per the germline V gene, CDR1 is SGHRS and CDR2 is YFSETQ. Germline trimming cut 1 base from V and 2 bases from J; bases unmatched to any gene: 6. CDR3 amino acids: CASSLLWDRTYEQYI. The CDR3 bases are TGCGCCAGCAGCTTGTTGTGGGACAGAACCTACGAGCAGTACATC.

This clonotype showed up many times. The chain has TRBV3-1 and TRBJ2-3; 9 bases map to TRBD1. The CDR3 covers 19 residues. V lost 1 base, J lost 2 bases, and 13 bases stayed unmatched. Germline CDR1 reads LGHDT; CDR2 reads YNNKEL (reference sequence). The CDR3 nucleotides are TGTGCCAGCAGCCAAGCCGTGGGACAGGGATCCCCCGTCACAGATACGCAGTATTTT. It specifies CASSQAVGQGSPVTDTQYF.

This clonotype was found many times. This sequence joins TRBV4-3 and TRBJ1-1, with TRBD1 as a possible D gene (5 bases). Trimming removed 4 bases at V and 0 bases at J, with 12 bases between. Per the germline V gene, CDR1 is LGHNA and CDR2 is YSLEER. CDR3 size: 15 residues. As DNA, the CDR3 is TGCGCCAGCAGCCCTACAGGTACTATGAACACTGAAGCTTTCTTT. The encoded protein is CASSPTGTMNTEAFF.

This clonotype was detected only a few times. The chain has TRBV12-3 or TRBV12-4 and TRBJ1-5, with 9 nucleotides matching TRBD1. The trim removed 5 bases at V and 2 bases at J, leaving 4 bases unmatched. The CDR3 loop spans 15 amino acids. CDR3 residues: CASSPWDRGNQPQHF. The CDR3 coding sequence is TGTGCCAGCAGTCCCTGGGACAGGGGCAATCAGCCCCAGCATTTT.